These 23 T cell receptor beta chains came from one sample sequenced in a study of T cell responses to AZD1222 COVID-19 vaccine. This table comes from immunoSEQ multiplex PCR, and its TCRdb copy is limited to in-frame clones, with some not included. This table has roughly 150,000 clones, approximately 91% appearing once. The input for sequencing was peripheral blood, taken 28 days after the second AZD1222 dose. The receptors here all came from an adult who received the AZD1222 COVID-19 vaccine.

This chain uses TRBV7-2 with TRBJ1-6, with TRBD1 matching 8 bases. This CDR3 has 14 amino acids. The germline V gene encodes CDR1 SGHTA and CDR2 FQGNSA. V lost 2 bases and J lost 7; bases outside the gene matches: 1. The CDR3 sequence: CASSLRQGNSPLHF. CDR3 bases: TGTGCCAGCAGCTTACGACAGGGGAATTCACCCCTCCACTTT.

The chain recombines TRBV19 with TRBJ1-3; TRBD1 is a possible D gene (5 bases). The ends were cut back, 9 bases at V and 0 bases at J, with 18 bases in the middle. Germline V gene lookup returns CDR1 LNHDA and CDR2 SQIVND (reference sequence). The CDR3 loop spans 16 amino acids. The CDR3 reads CASKNSGANSGNTIYF. The CDR3 DNA is TGTGCCAGCAAAAACAGCGGGGCTAACTCTGGAAACACCATATATTTT.

This chain joins TRBV30 and TRBJ2-3, with TRBD1 as a possible D gene (6 bases). The germline V gene has CDR1 GTSNPN and CDR2 SVGIG (reference sequence). The V and J ends lost 5 bases and 2 bases respectively, with 23 bases between them. The CDR3 contains 17 residues. For the CDR3, the DNA is TGTGCCTGGGCTAAGCGAGACAAGAGGGGGATCACAGATACGCAGTATTTT. It yields the protein CAWAKRDKRGITDTQYF. Full variable domain (outside the CDR3, taken from reference TRBV30 and TRBJ2-3): SQTIHQWPATLVQPVGSPLSLECTVEGTSNPNLYWYRQAAGRGLQLLFYSVGIGQISSEVPQNLSASRPQDRQFILSSKKLLLSDSGFYLCAWAKRDKRGITDTQYFGPGTRLTVL.

The rearrangement joins TRBV6-6 to TRBJ1-2; TRBD1 aligns across 9 bases. The CDR3 has 14 amino acids. V gave up 0 bases and J gave up 4 bases; unmatched junction bases: 0. CDR1 and CDR2 from the germline V gene are MNHNY and SVGAGI (reference sequence). The CDR3 DNA reads as TGTGCCAGCAGTTACTCACAGGGGGCCTATGGCTACACCTTC. Its protein is CASSYSQGAYGYTF.

The V and J genes are TRBV7-2 and TRBJ2-4; TRBD1 matches 7 bases. Germline CDR1 is SGHTA and CDR2 is FQGNSA. The CDR3 runs 11 residues. V lost 8 bases and J lost 15; bases outside the gene matches: 10. The CDR3 loop reads CASGRQGSWYF. CDR3 nucleotides: TGTGCCAGCGGACGACAGGGTAGTTGGTACTTC.

The chain employs TRBV6-5 and TRBJ1-5; maybe TRBD1 (6 bases). The V end lost 7 bases, the J end lost 3 bases, and 13 bases lay between the germline ends. Per germline, CDR1 MNHEY and CDR2 SVGAGI. The CDR3 extends over 14 amino acids. CDR3 region: CASIGWGANQPQHF. CDR3 nucleotide sequence: TGTGCCAGCATTGGTTGGGGGGCCAATCAGCCCCAGCATTTT.

This chain's CDR3 is CASSGEAGLGNQPQHF. The CDR3 nucleotides read TGTGCCAGCAGCGGCGAGGCAGGGCTGGGCAATCAGCCCCAGCATTTT. The chain employs TRBV7-8 and TRBJ1-5, with a tentative D call TRBD1 (5 bases). V was trimmed by 5 bases and J by 2 bases, leaving 16 bases between them. CDR3 length equals 16 residues. Germline lookup yields CDR1 SGHVS and CDR2 FQNEAQ.

A remark on this clone: The same CDR3 can be traced to other DNA sequences in this sample. V and J are TRBV6-5 and TRBJ2-1, with TRBD2 as a possible D gene (6 bases). V dropped 0 bases and J dropped 3 bases, with 12 bases sitting between them. The germline V gene has CDR1 MNHEY and CDR2 SVGAGI. This CDR3 comprises 16 residues. In DNA, the CDR3 is TGTGCCAGCAGTTACTCTACGGGAGAGTTCTACAATGAGCAGTTCTTC. Translation: CASSYSTGEFYNEQFF.

V usage is TRBV21-1 and J usage is TRBJ1-5. TRBV21-1 is tagged as a pseudogene. The CDR3 has 12 residues. CDR3 sequence reads: CASSKTDQPQHF. CDR3 bases: TGTGCCAGCAGCAAGACGGATCAGCCCCAGCATTTT.

This chain joins TRBV29-1 and TRBJ2-1; 14 positions match TRBD2. This CDR3 is 14 amino acids long. The germline gives CDR1 SQVTM, CDR2 ANQGSEA. After removal of 6 bases from V and 10 bases from J, the junction contained 8 bases not matched to a gene. The CDR3 is CSVGGTSGSPEQFF. CDR3 DNA sequence: TGCAGCGTGGGGGGGACTAGCGGGAGCCCCGAGCAGTTCTTC.

The chain carries TRBV19 and TRBJ1-1; the match to TRBD1 covers 8 bases. The germline V gene has CDR1 LNHDA and CDR2 SQIVND (reference sequence). V dropped 3 bases and J dropped 6; count of bases not matched to a gene: 3. CDR3 length: 13 amino acids. The CDR3 here is CASSIGQGAEAFF. Written as DNA, the CDR3 is TGTGCCAGTAGTATCGGACAGGGAGCTGAAGCTTTCTTT.

This chain uses TRBV9 with TRBJ2-2, with D possibly TRBD2 on 6 matching bases. This CDR3 region has 15 residues. Germline CDR1 and CDR2: SGDLS and YYNGEE. V was clipped by 3 bases and J by 1 base, with 10 bases between them. The CDR3 DNA reads TGTGCCAGCAGCGCCGGCGGGAAGAACACCGGGGAGCTGTTTTTT. Protein: CASSAGGKNTGELFF.

In the case of this clone: Different DNA sequences within this sample yield the same CDR3. The chain employs TRBV27 and TRBJ1-5; D is unclear. Trimming removed 2 bases at V and 1 base at J, with 3 bases between. There are 13 residues in the CDR3. CDR1 MNHEY and CDR2 SMNVEV come from the germline V gene (reference sequence). CDR3 residues: CASSLVSNQPQHF. The CDR3 coding sequence is TGTGCCAGCAGTTTAGTAAGCAATCAGCCCCAGCATTTT.

This clone occurred once. The chain is built from TRBV4-2 and TRBJ2-2, with D perhaps matching TRBD2 (5 bases). V lost 0 bases, J lost 4 bases, and 12 bases lay in between. CDR1 and CDR2 (germline): LGHNA, YNFKEQ. The CDR3 contains 16 residues. The CDR3 bases are TGTGCCAGCAGCCAAGATCTGAGGGCGAGCACCGGGGAGCTGTTTTTT. This sequence encodes CASSQDLRASTGELFF.

This clone has just one count. This sequence joins TRBV2 and TRBJ1-2; D gene uncertain. The CDR3 has 12 residues. Germline CDR1 SNHLY, CDR2 FYNNEI. The V end lost 6 bases, the J end lost 5 bases, and 10 bases lay between the germline ends. CDR3 sequence: CASSSTEYGYTF. The CDR3 bases are TGTGCCAGCAGCTCGACTGAGTATGGCTACACCTTC.

This chain joins TRBV7-2 and TRBJ1-3; TRBD1 matches at 9 bases. Germline values: CDR1 SGHTA, CDR2 FQGNSA. CDR3 size: 16 residues. V was clipped by 5 bases and J by 2 bases; unmatched bases: 7. CDR3 in DNA: TGTGCCAGCAGCCCGCAACAGGGGGCCGCTGGAAACACCATATATTTT. It specifies CASSPQQGAAGNTIYF.

The rearrangement links TRBV7-9 to TRBJ1-2; D may be TRBD1 (5 bases). V was pared by 5 bases and J by 0 bases, with 16 bases between. In germline, CDR1 is SEHNR, CDR2 FQNEAQ (reference sequence). The CDR3 spans 16 residues. CDR3 nucleotides: TGTGCCAGCAGCCCCCGGGGTGGGGCTACTAACTATGGCTACACCTTC. Encoded protein: CASSPRGGATNYGYTF.

V gene TRBV6-6 combines with J gene TRBJ2-7; TRBD1 aligns across 7 bases. V shed 0 bases and J 4 bases; nucleotides not matched to a gene: 3. Germline V gene lookup returns CDR1 MNHNY and CDR2 SVGAGI (reference sequence). The CDR3 has 14 residues. DNA for the CDR3: TGTGCCAGCAGTTACTCGACAGGGTATTACGAGCAGTACTTC. Amino acid sequence: CASSYSTGYYEQYF.

The chain links TRBV11-2 to TRBJ2-2, with 7 bases that match TRBD1. The CDR3 totals 19 residues. The V and J ends lost 0 bases and 1 base, in that order; junction bases with no gene match: 11. Germline V lookup: CDR1 SGHAT, CDR2 FQNNGV. The CDR3 loop reads CASSLDRQGDMVNTGELFF. CDR3 nucleotide sequence: TGTGCCAGCAGCTTAGATCGTCAGGGGGACATGGTGAACACCGGGGAGCTGTTTTTT.

The chain is built from TRBV30 and TRBJ1-6, with 9 positions matching TRBD1. V lost 2 bases to trimming and J lost 8 bases; unmatched junction nucleotides: 10. Per germline, CDR1 GTSNPN and CDR2 SVGIG (reference sequence). CDR3 length: 16 residues. Here the CDR3 DNA reads TGTGCCTGGAGTTCCTGGACAGGGGAGGGTGATTCACCCCTCCACTTT. Encoded protein: CAWSSWTGEGDSPLHF. Based on the CDR3 plus reference TRBV30 and TRBJ1-6, the full variable domain is SQTIHQWPATLVQPVGSPLSLECTVEGTSNPNLYWYRQAAGRGLQLLFYSVGIGQISSEVPQNLSASRPQDRQFILSSKKLLLSDSGFYLCAWSSWTGEGDSPLHFGNGTRLTVT.

This rearrangement joins TRBV6-5 to TRBJ1-2, with 7 positions matching TRBD1. The V gene's germline CDR1 is MNHEY and CDR2 SVGAGI. This CDR3 contains 14 residues. V lost 5 bases, J lost 8 bases, and 11 bases stayed unmatched. The DNA of the CDR3 is TGTGCCAGCAGTAAACAGGGGTCGAGACGGGGCTACACCTTC. Its translation is CASSKQGSRRGYTF.

V usage is TRBV19 and J usage is TRBJ2-1; D might be TRBD2 (5 bases). Germline lookup yields CDR1 LNHDA and CDR2 SQIVND (reference sequence). V was pared by 4 bases and J by 4 bases, with 14 bases between. The CDR3 extends over 15 amino acids. CDR3 in DNA: TGTGCCAGTAGTACCTTCTGGACGGGATACAATGAGCAGTTCTTC. Protein product: CASSTFWTGYNEQFF.

This chain connects TRBV19 to TRBJ1-2, with 9 positions matching TRBD1. Germline V gives CDR1 LNHDA, CDR2 SQIVND (reference sequence). The CDR3 consists of 15 residues. V lost 4 bases to trimming and J lost 8 bases; unmatched junction nucleotides: 11. Written as DNA, the CDR3 is TGTGCCAGTAGTACGTCCCGGGACAGGGTCGGCGGCTACACCTTC. Its protein is CASSTSRDRVGGYTF.